This passage covers 29 T cell receptor beta chains from one sample sequenced in a study of T cell repertoires in cytomegalovirus infection. Via MiXCR, TCRdb re-called the reads, giving one row per CDR3 protein. The sample holds about 230,000 distinct CDR3 sequences, 22% seen once. What was sequenced was CD8+ T cells from PBMCs. These receptors were taken from a human donor in good health (CMV status not recorded). Some clones in this sample may be carry-over from other donors' samples.

The chain recombines TRBV2 with TRBJ2-7; TRBD1 agrees at 9 bases. The CDR3 loop spans 14 amino acids. The germline V gene encodes CDR1 SNHLY and CDR2 FYNNEI. The junction had 8 bases not matched to a gene; V was cut back by 8 bases and J by 3 bases. CDR3 coding DNA: TGTGCCAGCTTGCCGGGACAGGGCGACTACGAGCAGTACTTC. This translates into CASLPGQGDYEQYF.

This clonotype was detected many times. The chain carries TRBV12-3 or TRBV12-4 and TRBJ2-2; possibly TRBD1 for D (7 bases). Between the trimmed V and J ends, which lost 6 bases and 0 bases, there was a span of 17 bases. The CDR3 has 17 residues. Written as DNA, the CDR3 is TGTGCCAGCAGACGCGGGACAGCTGATCCGAACACCGGGGAGCTGTTTTTT. It yields the protein CASRRGTADPNTGELFF.

V and J are TRBV25-1 and TRBJ1-4; D is uncertain. CDR1 is MGHDK, CDR2 SYGVNS, per germline. This CDR3 region has 11 residues. Trimming pared 0 bases from V and 7 bases from J, leaving 0 bases between. This CDR3 is CASSEYEKLFF. The DNA for the CDR3 is TGTGCCAGCAGTGAATATGAAAAACTGTTTTTT.

Ten or more counts support this clonotype. The chain uses TRBV29-1 and TRBJ2-3; possible D gene TRBD1, 6 bases. In germline, CDR1 is SQVTM, CDR2 ANQGSEA. Trimming left V 7 bases short and J 6 bases short, with 17 bases between. The CDR3 is 13 residues long. DNA for the CDR3: TGCAGCGCATGGACAGTGGCCGGGGATACGCAGTATTTT. As protein: CSAWTVAGDTQYF.

This clonotype occurred once. The chain carries TRBV7-9 and TRBJ1-5; D uncertain. V shed 5 bases and J shed 6 bases, with 14 bases lying between them. CDR1 and CDR2 from the germline V gene are SEHNR and FQNEAQ (reference sequence). The CDR3 extends over 14 amino acids. DNA for the CDR3: TGTGCCAGCAGCCTTGACGAGGGCCGTCAGCCCCAGCATTTT. This codes for CASSLDEGRQPQHF.

This clonotype was seen at least ten times. The genes are TRBV28 and TRBJ2-3; D is ambiguous. This CDR3 is built from 12 residues. Germline CDR1 and CDR2: MDHEN and SYDVKM. Trimming removed 6 bases from V and 0 bases from J, with 4 bases in between. CDR3 protein: CASSLSTDTQYF. Here the CDR3 DNA reads TGTGCCAGCAGCTTAAGCACAGATACGCAGTATTTT.

The CDR3 loop is CAWSVGDRVHNEQFF. In nucleotides, the CDR3 is TGTGCCTGGAGTGTCGGGGACAGGGTTCACAATGAGCAGTTCTTC. This chain connects TRBV30 to TRBJ2-1, with 9 nucleotides matching TRBD1. Germline CDR1 reads GTSNPN; CDR2 reads SVGIG (reference sequence). The ends lost 0 bases at V and 5 bases at J; junction bases unmatched: 5. The CDR3 totals 15 residues.

Relative to its sample, this clonotype is medium-sized. The chain employs TRBV7-2 and TRBJ1-1; unclear D gene. CDR3 length: 12 residues. Trimming removed 5 bases at V and 8 bases at J, with 12 bases between. Germline CDR1 reads SGHTA; CDR2 reads FQGNSA. DNA of the CDR3: TGTGCCAGCAGCGTTAGAGGGAGGGAAGCTTTCTTT. It codes for CASSVRGREAFF.

The chain links TRBV20-1 to TRBJ2-7; a weak D match, TRBD2 (6 bases). The CDR3 runs 11 residues. The germline V gene encodes CDR1 DFQATT and CDR2 SNEGSKA (reference sequence). The V end was cut by 3 bases, the J end by 3 bases, with 6 bases between. The CDR3 loop is CSASGSYEQYF. The CDR3 DNA is TGCAGTGCTAGCGGGAGCTACGAGCAGTACTTC.

The chain couples TRBV12-3 or TRBV12-4 to TRBJ2-1; D not resolved. Trimming removed 3 bases at V and 5 bases at J, with 11 bases between. The CDR3 contains 14 residues. As DNA, the CDR3 is TGTGCCAGCAGTTTTCGCGGCCGAAACAATGAGCAGTTCTTC. Residues: CASSFRGRNNEQFF.

This clonotype was recorded at least ten times. The V gene is TRBV12-3 or TRBV12-4, the J gene TRBJ1-2; 7 nucleotides agree with TRBD1. After removal of 6 bases from V and 1 base from J, the junction contained 2 bases not matched to a gene. The CDR3 is 13 residues long. The chain's CDR3 is CASSGTDNYGYTF. The DNA for the CDR3 is TGTGCCAGCAGCGGGACAGATAACTATGGCTACACCTTC.

With regard to this clonotype: A much larger clone sits a single nucleotide away, making a read error possible. J is TRBJ2-7 and V is TRBV7-6; 8 bases map to TRBD2. The CDR3 is 13 residues long. The V segment lost 8 bases and the J segment 2 bases; nucleotides outside the gene matches: 5. The V gene's germline CDR1 is SGHVS and CDR2 FNYEAQ. CDR3 in DNA: TGTGCCAGCGAGCGGGGGACGACCTACGAGCAGTACTTC. This translates into CASERGTTYEQYF.

The sample holds a few counts of this clonotype. The V gene is TRBV11-2, the J gene TRBJ1-2, with a weak D call TRBD1 (5 bases). The CDR3 length is 11 residues. Germline loops: CDR1 SGHAT, CDR2 FQNNGV. Trimming shortened V by 4 bases and J by 10 bases, and 10 bases separated the two germline ends. The CDR3 protein is CASSSVRDYTF. The CDR3 coding sequence is TGTGCCAGCAGCTCTGTCAGGGACTACACCTTC.

V and J are TRBV12-3 or TRBV12-4 and TRBJ2-7, with D tentatively TRBD1 (6 bases). The CDR3 has 14 residues. Trimming took off 5 bases at V and 5 bases at J, with 16 bases between the two ends. CDR3 residues: CASSPRTVHDEQYF. In DNA, the CDR3 is TGTGCCAGCAGTCCGCGGACAGTGCACGACGAGCAGTACTTC.

This clonotype was recorded at least ten times. This chain joins TRBV14 and TRBJ1-6; D uncertain. CDR3 length: 14 residues. CDR1 is SGHDN, CDR2 FVKESK, per germline. Trimming removed 1 base at V and 6 bases at J, with 7 bases between. Here the CDR3 reads CASSQGEGNSPLHF. Here the CDR3 DNA reads TGTGCCAGCAGCCAAGGGGAAGGTAATTCACCCCTCCACTTT.

There are many counts of this clonotype. The chain is built from TRBV27 and TRBJ1-5, with no clear D. This CDR3 contains 13 residues. Between the trimmed V and J ends, which lost 4 bases and 6 bases, there was a span of 10 bases. Germline V gives CDR1 MNHEY, CDR2 SMNVEV (reference sequence). CDR3 protein: CASSWVTGQPQHF. In DNA form, the CDR3 reads TGTGCCAGCAGTTGGGTTACCGGTCAGCCCCAGCATTTT.

On this clonotype: This sequence may be a read error, since a much larger clone differs from it by one base. The chain joins TRBV11-2 to TRBJ2-7; D gene unclear. Germline lookup yields CDR1 SGHAT and CDR2 FQNNGV. The CDR3 contains 12 residues. Trimming removed 6 bases at V and 2 bases at J, with 8 bases between. CDR3 in DNA: TGTGCCAGCAGTGTGTCCCCCTACGAGCAGTACTTC. This gives the protein CASSVSPYEQYF. Combining the CDR3 with reference TRBV11-2 and TRBJ2-7 gives the whole variable domain EAGVAQSPRYKIIEKRQSVAFWCNPISGHATLYWYQQILGQGPKLLIQFQNNGVVDDSQLPKDRFSAERLKGVDSTLKIQPAKLEDSAVYLCASSVSPYEQYFGPGTRLTVT.

This clonotype was counted ten times or more. The chain joins TRBV24-1 to TRBJ2-1, with D tentatively TRBD1 (6 bases). The CDR3 is 16 residues long. Trimming took off 3 bases at V and 4 bases at J, with 15 bases between the two ends. Germline loops: CDR1 KGHDR, CDR2 SFDVKD. This CDR3 reads CATSDVTATGYNEQFF. The CDR3 bases are TGTGCCACCAGTGATGTGACCGCCACAGGGTACAATGAGCAGTTCTTC.

The CDR3, as DNA: TGTGCCAGCAAAGGACAGGGGATCACTGAAGCTTTCTTT. Translation: CASKGQGITEAFF. The J gene is TRBJ1-1, the V gene TRBV2; 9 nucleotides line up with TRBD1. The CDR3 is 13 residues long. The V and J ends lost 7 bases and 4 bases, in that order; junction bases with no gene match: 4. Germline lookup yields CDR1 SNHLY and CDR2 FYNNEI.

This clonotype has ten or more counts. DNA for the CDR3: TGTGCCAGCAGCCCCAGGACAGGGGTCTCCTACAATGAGCAGTTCTTC. It yields the protein CASSPRTGVSYNEQFF. V usage is TRBV7-9 and J usage is TRBJ2-1; TRBD1 matches 9 bases. V lost 5 bases to trimming and J lost 0 bases; unmatched junction nucleotides: 5. The CDR3 is 16 residues long. In germline, CDR1 is SEHNR, CDR2 FQNEAQ (reference sequence).

This clonotype was counted at least ten times. V and J are TRBV7-9 and TRBJ1-2; no clear D. The germline gives CDR1 SEHNR, CDR2 FQNEAQ (reference sequence). V lost 4 bases and J 6 bases, leaving 9 bases between the germline ends. The length of the CDR3 is 12 residues. Here the CDR3 reads CASSSRPDGYTF. As DNA, the CDR3 is TGTGCCAGCAGCTCCCGCCCGGATGGCTACACCTTC. Supplemented by reference TRBV7-9 and TRBJ1-2, the full variable domain reads DTGVSQNPRHKITKRGQNVTFRCDPISEHNRLYWYRQTLGQGPEFLTYFQNEAQLEKSRLLSDRFSAERPKGSFSTLEIQRTEQGDSAMYLCASSSRPDGYTFGSGTRLTVV.

This chain uses TRBV25-1 with TRBJ2-5; 11 bases fit TRBD1. This CDR3 comprises 16 residues. V lost 0 bases to trimming and J lost 5 bases; unmatched junction nucleotides: 5. Germline CDR1 and CDR2: MGHDK and SYGVNS. The CDR3 DNA reads TGTGCCAGCAGTGAATATGATCGGACAGGGGGCGAGACCCAGTACTTC. Protein product: CASSEYDRTGGETQYF.

This clonotype was found many times. The chain joins TRBV7-2 to TRBJ2-1; 11 nucleotides agree with TRBD2. The ends lost 4 bases at V and 4 bases at J; junction bases unmatched: 6. The length of the CDR3 is 16 residues. Germline CDR1 and CDR2: SGHTA and FQGNSA. CDR3 in amino acids: CASSSTLAGAYNEQFF. The CDR3 coding sequence is TGTGCCAGCAGCTCCACACTAGCGGGGGCTTACAATGAGCAGTTCTTC.

This clonotype was recorded at least ten times. The chain carries TRBV7-6 and TRBJ2-3; 9 bases fit TRBD1. This CDR3 is 16 amino acids long. Unmatched junction bases numbered 4, after V lost 1 base and J lost 2 bases. The germline gives CDR1 SGHVS, CDR2 FNYEAQ. CDR3 region: CASSLDRTGDTDTQYF. The CDR3 bases are TGTGCCAGCAGCTTAGATCGGACAGGGGACACAGATACGCAGTATTTT.

The chain links TRBV7-9 to TRBJ2-7; D remains ambiguous. The germline gives CDR1 SEHNR, CDR2 FQNEAQ (reference sequence). The length of the CDR3 is 14 residues. Between the trimmed V and J ends, which lost 5 bases and 4 bases, there was a span of 15 bases. The CDR3 bases are TGTGCCAGCAGCCCCCAGCGTCTGGGGTACGAGCAGTACTTC. Translation gives CASSPQRLGYEQYF.

Ten or more counts support this clonotype. This sequence joins TRBV25-1 and TRBJ1-1; no clear D. The CDR3 sequence is 14 residues long. V was pared by 5 bases and J by 1 base, with 11 bases between. The germline V gene encodes CDR1 MGHDK and CDR2 SYGVNS. The CDR3, as DNA: TGTGCCAGCAGTTATGGAGGGAAGAACACTGAAGCTTTCTTT. This codes for CASSYGGKNTEAFF. Full variable domain (remainder filled in from reference TRBV25-1 and TRBJ1-1): EADIYQTPRYLVIGTGKKITLECSQTMGHDKMYWYQQDPGMELHLIHYSYGVNSTEKGDLSSESTVSRIRTEHFPLTLESARPSHTSQYLCASSYGGKNTEAFFGQGTRLTVV.

This clonotype was counted ten times or more. This chain connects TRBV7-8 to TRBJ1-1; no reliable D call. The CDR3 consists of 14 residues. Germline CDR1 is SGHVS and CDR2 is FQNEAQ. Deletions cut 1 base from V and 4 bases from J, with 10 bases between. The CDR3 loop reads CASSLGPGITEAFF. In DNA, the CDR3 is TGTGCCAGCAGCTTAGGTCCGGGAATCACTGAAGCTTTCTTT.

This clonotype was detected many times. The chain uses TRBV2 and TRBJ1-1; D is unresolved. Germline CDR1 and CDR2: SNHLY and FYNNEI. CDR3 length equals 14 residues. Between the trimmed V and J ends, which lost 4 bases and 0 bases, there was a span of 9 bases. CDR3 DNA sequence: TGTGCCAGCAGTGTCTATAGCCTGAACACTGAAGCTTTCTTT. It codes for CASSVYSLNTEAFF.

V is TRBV28 and J is TRBJ1-1; D is unclear. The length of the CDR3 is 14 residues. Trimming took 3 bases from V and 4 from J, leaving 12 bases between them. CDR1 is MDHEN and CDR2 is SYDVKM in the germline V gene. CDR3 region: CASSFGWGGTEAFF. DNA for the CDR3: TGTGCCAGCAGTTTCGGGTGGGGAGGCACTGAAGCTTTCTTT.